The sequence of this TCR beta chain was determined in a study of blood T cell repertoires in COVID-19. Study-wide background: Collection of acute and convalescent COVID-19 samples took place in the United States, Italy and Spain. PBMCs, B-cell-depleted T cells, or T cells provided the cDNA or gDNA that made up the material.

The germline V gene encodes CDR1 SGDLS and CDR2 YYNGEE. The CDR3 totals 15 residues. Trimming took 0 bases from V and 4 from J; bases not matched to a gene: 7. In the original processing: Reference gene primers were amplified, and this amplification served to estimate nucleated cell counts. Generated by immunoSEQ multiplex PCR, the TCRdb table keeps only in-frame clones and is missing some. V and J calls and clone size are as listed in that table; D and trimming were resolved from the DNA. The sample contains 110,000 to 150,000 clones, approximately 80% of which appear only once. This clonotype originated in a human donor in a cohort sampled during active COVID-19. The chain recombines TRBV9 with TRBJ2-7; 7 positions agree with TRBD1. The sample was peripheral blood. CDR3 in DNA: TGTGCCAGCAGCGTAGACCAGGGGGTTCCGTACGAGCAGTACTTC. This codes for CASSVDQGVPYEQYF.